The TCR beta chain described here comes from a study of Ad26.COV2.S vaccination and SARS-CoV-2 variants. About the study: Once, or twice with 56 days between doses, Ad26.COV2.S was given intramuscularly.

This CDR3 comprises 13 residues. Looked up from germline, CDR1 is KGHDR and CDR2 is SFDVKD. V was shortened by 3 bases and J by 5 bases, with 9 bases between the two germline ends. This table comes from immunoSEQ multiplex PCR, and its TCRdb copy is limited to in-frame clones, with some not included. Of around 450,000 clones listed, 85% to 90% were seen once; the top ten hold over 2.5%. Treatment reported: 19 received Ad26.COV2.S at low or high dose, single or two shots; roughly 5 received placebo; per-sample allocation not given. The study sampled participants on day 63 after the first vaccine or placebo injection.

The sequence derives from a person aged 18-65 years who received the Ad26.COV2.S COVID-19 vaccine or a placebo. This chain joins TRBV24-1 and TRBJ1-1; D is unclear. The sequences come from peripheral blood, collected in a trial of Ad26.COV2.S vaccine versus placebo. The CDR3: CATSDALRTEAFF. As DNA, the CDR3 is TGTGCCACCAGTGATGCACTGAGGACTGAAGCTTTCTTT.